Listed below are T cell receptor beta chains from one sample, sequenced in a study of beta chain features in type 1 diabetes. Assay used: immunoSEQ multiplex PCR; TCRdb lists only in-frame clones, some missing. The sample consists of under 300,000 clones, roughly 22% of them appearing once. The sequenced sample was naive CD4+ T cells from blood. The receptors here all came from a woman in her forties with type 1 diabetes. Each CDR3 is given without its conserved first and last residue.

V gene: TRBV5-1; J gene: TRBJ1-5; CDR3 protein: ASSQNAGGNQPQH
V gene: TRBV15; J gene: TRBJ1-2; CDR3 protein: ATSTHDRGGRDGYT
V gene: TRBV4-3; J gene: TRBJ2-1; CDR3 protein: ASSQDRTPLWLF
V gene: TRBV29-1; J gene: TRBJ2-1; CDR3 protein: SVVGLAGHNEQF
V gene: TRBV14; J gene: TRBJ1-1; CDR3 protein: ASSQTVNTEAF
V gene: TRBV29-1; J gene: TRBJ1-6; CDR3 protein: SVGTGEVNSPLH
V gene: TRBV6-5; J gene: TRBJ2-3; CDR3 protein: ASSYDGLLATDTQY
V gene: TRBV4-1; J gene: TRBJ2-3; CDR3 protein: ASRAEVFTDTQY
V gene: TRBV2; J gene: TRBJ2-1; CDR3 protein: ARSRGLDNEQF
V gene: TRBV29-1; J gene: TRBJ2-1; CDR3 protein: SVAHPAGVEQF
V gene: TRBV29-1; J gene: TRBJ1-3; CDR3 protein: SVERDSGNTIY
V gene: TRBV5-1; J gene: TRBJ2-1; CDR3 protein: ASSPNGEQF
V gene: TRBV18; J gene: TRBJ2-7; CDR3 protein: ASSPGQGTYEQY
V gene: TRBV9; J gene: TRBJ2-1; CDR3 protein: ASSVRESYNEQF
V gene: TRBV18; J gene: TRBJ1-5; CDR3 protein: ASSPTGGADQPQH
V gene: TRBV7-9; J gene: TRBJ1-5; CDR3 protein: ASSSRDQPQH
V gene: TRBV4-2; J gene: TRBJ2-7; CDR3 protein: ASSSRPYEQY
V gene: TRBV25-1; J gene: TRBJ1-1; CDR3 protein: ASSDSANTEAF